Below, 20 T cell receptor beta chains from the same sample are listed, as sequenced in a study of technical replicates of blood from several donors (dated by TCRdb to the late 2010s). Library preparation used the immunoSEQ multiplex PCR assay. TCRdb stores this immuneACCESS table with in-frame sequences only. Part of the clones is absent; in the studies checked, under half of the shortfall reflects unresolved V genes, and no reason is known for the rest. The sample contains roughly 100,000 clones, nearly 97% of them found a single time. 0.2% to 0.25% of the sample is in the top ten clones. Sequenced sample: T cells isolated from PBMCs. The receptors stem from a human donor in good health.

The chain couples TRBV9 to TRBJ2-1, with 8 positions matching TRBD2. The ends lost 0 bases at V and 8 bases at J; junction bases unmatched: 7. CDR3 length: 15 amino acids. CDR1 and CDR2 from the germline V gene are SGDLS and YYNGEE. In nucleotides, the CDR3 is TGTGCCAGCAGCGTAGCAAGCGGGAGAGGCTATGAGCAGTTCTTC. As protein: CASSVASGRGYEQFF.

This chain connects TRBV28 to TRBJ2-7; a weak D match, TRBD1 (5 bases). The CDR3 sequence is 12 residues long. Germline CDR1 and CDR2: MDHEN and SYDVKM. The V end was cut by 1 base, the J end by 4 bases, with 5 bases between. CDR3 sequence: CASSLYRYEQYF. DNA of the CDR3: TGTGCCAGCAGTTTATACAGGTACGAGCAGTACTTC.

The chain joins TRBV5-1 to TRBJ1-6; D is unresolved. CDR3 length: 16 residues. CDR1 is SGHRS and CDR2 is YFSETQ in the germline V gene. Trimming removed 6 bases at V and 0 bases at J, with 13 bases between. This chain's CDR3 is CASMPGLSSYNSPLHF. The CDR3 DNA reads TGCGCCAGCATGCCAGGACTTAGCTCCTATAATTCACCCCTCCACTTT.

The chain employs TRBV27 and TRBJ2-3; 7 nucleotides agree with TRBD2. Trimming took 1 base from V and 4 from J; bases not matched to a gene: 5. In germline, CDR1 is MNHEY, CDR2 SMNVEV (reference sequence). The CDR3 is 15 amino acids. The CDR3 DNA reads TGTGCCAGCAGTTTATTGCCAGCGGGGCCAGATACGCAGTATTTT. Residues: CASSLLPAGPDTQYF.

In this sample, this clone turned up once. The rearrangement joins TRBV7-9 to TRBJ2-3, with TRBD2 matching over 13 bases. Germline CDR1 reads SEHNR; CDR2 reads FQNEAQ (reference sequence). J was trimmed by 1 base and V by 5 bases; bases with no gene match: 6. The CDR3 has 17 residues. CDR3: CASSQLAGGPRTDTQYF. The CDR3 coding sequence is TGTGCCAGCAGCCAACTAGCGGGAGGGCCTCGCACAGATACGCAGTATTTT. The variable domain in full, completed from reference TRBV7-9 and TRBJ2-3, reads DTGVSQNPRHKITKRGQNVTFRCDPISEHNRLYWYRQTLGQGPEFLTYFQNEAQLEKSRLLSDRFSAERPKGSFSTLEIQRTEQGDSAMYLCASSQLAGGPRTDTQYFGPGTRLTVL.

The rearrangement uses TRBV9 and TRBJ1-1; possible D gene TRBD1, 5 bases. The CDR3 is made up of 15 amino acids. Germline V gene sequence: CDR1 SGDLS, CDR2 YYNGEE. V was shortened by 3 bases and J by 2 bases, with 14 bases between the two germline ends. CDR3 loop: CASSADGTGNTEAFF. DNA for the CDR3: TGTGCCAGCAGCGCCGATGGAACAGGTAACACTGAAGCTTTCTTT.

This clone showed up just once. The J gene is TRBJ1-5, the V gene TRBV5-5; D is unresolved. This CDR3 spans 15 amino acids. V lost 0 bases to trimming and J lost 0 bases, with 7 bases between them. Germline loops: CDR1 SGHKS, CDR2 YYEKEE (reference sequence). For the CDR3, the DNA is TGTGCCAGCAGCTTGGCCGGGGTTAGCAATCAGCCCCAGCATTTT. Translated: CASSLAGVSNQPQHF.

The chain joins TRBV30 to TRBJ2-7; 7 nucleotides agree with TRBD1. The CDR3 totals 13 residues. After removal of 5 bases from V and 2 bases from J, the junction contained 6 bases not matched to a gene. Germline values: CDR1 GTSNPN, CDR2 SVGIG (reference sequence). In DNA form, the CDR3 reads TGTGCCTGGGGCACAGGGGACCCCTACGAGCAGTACTTC. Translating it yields CAWGTGDPYEQYF.

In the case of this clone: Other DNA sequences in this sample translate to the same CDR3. CDR3 protein: CASRAGTSGYEQYF. DNA for the CDR3: TGCGCCAGCAGGGCTGGGACTAGCGGCTACGAGCAGTACTTC. This chain connects TRBV5-1 to TRBJ2-7, with 11 bases fitting TRBD2. The length of the CDR3 is 14 residues. The J segment lost 3 bases and the V segment lost 5 bases, leaving 4 bases of the junction unmatched. Per germline, CDR1 SGHRS and CDR2 YFSETQ.

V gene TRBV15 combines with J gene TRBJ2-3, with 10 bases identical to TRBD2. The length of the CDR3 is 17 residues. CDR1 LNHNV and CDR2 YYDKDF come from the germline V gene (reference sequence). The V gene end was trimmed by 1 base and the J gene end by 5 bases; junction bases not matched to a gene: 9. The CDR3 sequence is CATSRVRSGRAGDTQYF. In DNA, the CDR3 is TGTGCCACCAGCAGAGTCCGAAGCGGGAGGGCCGGAGATACGCAGTATTTT.

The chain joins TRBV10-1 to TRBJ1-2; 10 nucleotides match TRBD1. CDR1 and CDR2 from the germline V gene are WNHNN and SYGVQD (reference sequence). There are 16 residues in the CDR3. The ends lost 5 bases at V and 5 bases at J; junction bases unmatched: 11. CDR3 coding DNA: TGCGCCAGCAGTAGCCTTCCGGGACAGGGGATATATGGCTACACCTTC. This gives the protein CASSSLPGQGIYGYTF.

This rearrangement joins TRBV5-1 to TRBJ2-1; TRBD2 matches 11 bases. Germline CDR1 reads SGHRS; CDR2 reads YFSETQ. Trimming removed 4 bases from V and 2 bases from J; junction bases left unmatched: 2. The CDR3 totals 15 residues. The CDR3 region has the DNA TGCGCCAGCAGCGTACTAGCGGGAGCCTACAATGAGCAGTTCTTC. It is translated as CASSVLAGAYNEQFF. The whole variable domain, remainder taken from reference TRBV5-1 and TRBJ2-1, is KAGVTQTPRYLIKTRGQQVTLSCSPISGHRSVSWYQQTPGQGLQFLFEYFSETQRNKGNFPGRFSGRQFSNSRSEMNVSTLELGDSALYLCASSVLAGAYNEQFFGPGTRLTVL.

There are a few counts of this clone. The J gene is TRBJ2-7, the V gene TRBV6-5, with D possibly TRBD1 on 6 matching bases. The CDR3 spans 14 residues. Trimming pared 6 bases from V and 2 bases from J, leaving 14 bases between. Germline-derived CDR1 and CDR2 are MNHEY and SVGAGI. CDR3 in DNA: TGTGCCAGCAGCCCCGGGACATTTGCCTACGAGCAGTACTTC. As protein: CASSPGTFAYEQYF.

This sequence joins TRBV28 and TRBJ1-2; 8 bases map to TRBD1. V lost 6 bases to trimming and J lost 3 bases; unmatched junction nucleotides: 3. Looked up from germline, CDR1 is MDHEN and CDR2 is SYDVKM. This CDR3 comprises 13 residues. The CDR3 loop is CASSLTGDYGYTF. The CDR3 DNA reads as TGTGCCAGCAGCCTGACAGGGGACTATGGCTACACCTTC.

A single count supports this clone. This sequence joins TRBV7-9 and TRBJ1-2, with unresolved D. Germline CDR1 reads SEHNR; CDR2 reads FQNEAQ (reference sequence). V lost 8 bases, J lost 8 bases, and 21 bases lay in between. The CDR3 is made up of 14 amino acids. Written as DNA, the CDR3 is TGTGCCAGCGTACCAGATGGGGTAACGGGGGGCTACACCTTC. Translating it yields CASVPDGVTGGYTF.

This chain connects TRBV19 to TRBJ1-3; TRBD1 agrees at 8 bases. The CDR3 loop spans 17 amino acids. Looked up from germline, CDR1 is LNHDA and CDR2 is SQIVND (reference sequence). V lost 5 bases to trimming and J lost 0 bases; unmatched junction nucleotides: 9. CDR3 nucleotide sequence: TGTGCCAGTAGTGTACAGGGGGTTGCGACCTCTGGAAACACCATATATTTT. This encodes CASSVQGVATSGNTIYF. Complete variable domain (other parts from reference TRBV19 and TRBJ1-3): DGGITQSPKYLFRKEGQNVTLSCEQNLNHDAMYWYRQDPGQGLRLIYYSQIVNDFQKGDIAEGYSVSREKKESFPLTVTSAQKNPTAFYLCASSVQGVATSGNTIYFGEGSWLTVV.

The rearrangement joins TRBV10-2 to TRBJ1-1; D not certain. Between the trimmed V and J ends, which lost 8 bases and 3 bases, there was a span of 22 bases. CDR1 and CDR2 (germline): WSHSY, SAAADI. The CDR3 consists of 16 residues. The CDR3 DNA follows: TGCGCCAGCTGTCTGGGTATTTGGGCTTCCGACACTGAAGCTTTCTTT. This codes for CASCLGIWASDTEAFF.

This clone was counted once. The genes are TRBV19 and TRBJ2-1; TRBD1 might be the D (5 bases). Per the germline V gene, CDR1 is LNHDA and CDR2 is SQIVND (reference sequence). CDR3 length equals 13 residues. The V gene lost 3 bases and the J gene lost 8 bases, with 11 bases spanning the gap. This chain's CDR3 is CASSMDQGYEQFF. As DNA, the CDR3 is TGTGCCAGTAGTATGGATCAGGGCTATGAGCAGTTCTTC.

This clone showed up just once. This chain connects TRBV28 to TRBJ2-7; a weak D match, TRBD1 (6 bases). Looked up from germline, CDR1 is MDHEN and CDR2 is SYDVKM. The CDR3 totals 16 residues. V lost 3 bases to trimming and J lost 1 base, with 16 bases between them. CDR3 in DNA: TGTGCCAGCAGTTTGGGGGCTACAACCACTTCCTACGAGCAGTACTTC. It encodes CASSLGATTTSYEQYF.

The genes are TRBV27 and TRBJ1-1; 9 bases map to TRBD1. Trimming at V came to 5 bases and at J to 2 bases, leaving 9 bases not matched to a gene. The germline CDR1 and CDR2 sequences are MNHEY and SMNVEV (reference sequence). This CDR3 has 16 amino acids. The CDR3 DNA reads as TGTGCCAGCAGTCGCCAAACAGGGGGCGTTAACACTGAAGCTTTCTTT. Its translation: CASSRQTGGVNTEAFF.